The entry below gives a single TCR beta chain sequence along with its context. Its matching antigen is unknown. The V end was cut by 3 bases, the J end by 6 bases, with 18 bases between. Germline values: CDR1 SNHLY, CDR2 FYNNEI. The CDR3 covers 17 residues. These data belong to a study of cytomegalovirus exposure and HLA in healthy donors. Study-wide results and limits: Associated with cytomegalovirus, according to the listing, were 150 to 200 TCR beta chains.

Use of 60 Vbeta and 13 Jbeta primers characterized the PCR. Data came from immunoSEQ multiplex PCR; TCRdb stores just in-frame clones and leaves some out. This repertoire shows 90,000 to 150,000 clones, around two thirds found once; its top ten account for about 8.2%. The TCR originated in a woman in her thirties or forties in good health and CMV-seropositive. The material sequenced was PBMCs. The V and J genes are TRBV2 and TRBJ1-6; the D is unclear. The CDR3 bases are TGTGCCAGCAGTGATCCCGGCAGGCCCACCGCTAATTCACCCCTCCACTTT. Residues: CASSDPGRPTANSPLHF.